Listed below are T cell receptor beta chains from one sample, sequenced in a study of cytomegalovirus exposure and HLA in healthy donors. The data were produced by immunoSEQ multiplex PCR, yet TCRdb's version contains in-frame clones alone and is incomplete. This listing includes about 120,000 clones. Sample: PBMCs. These receptors all come from a man in his forties in good health and CMV-seropositive. Both conserved end residues are part of each CDR3. D genes are given only for firm matches.

TRBJ2-5,TRBD2,13,TRBV7-9,TGTGCCAGCAGCGCGACTAGCGGGGAGACCCAGTACTTC,CASSATSGETQYF
TRBJ1-1,-,15,TRBV6-5,TGTGCCAGCAGAACGCCCGTGACAGCGAACACTGAAGCTTTCTTT,CASRTPVTANTEAFF
TRBJ2-5,TRBD1,16,TRBV9,TGTGCCAGCAGCGTGACGGGCGGGACAGGAGGGGAGACCCAGTACTTC,CASSVTGGTGGETQYF
TRBJ2-1,-,14,TRBV7-9,TGTGCCAGCAGCTTAGCGGTCCTATACAATGAGCAGTTCTTC,CASSLAVLYNEQFF
TRBJ2-2,TRBD2,17,TRBV7-3,TGTGCCAGCAGCTTACAGCGCCGAGCGGGAGCTACCGGGGAGCTGTTTTTT,CASSLQRRAGATGELFF
TRBJ2-7,-,11,TRBV6-5,TGTGCCAGTGGGGGGTCCTACGAGCAGTACTTC,CASGGSYEQYF
TRBJ2-1,-,15,TRBV7-9,TGTGCCAGCAGCCCCTGGACTGGGAGTTTAAATGAGCAGTTCTTC,CASSPWTGSLNEQFF
TRBJ1-5,TRBD1,16,TRBV27,TGTGCCAGCAGTTCCCGACAGGGGGCTAACAATCAGCCCCAGCATTTT,CASSSRQGANNQPQHF
TRBJ2-2,-,14,TRBV28,TGTGCCAGCAGTTTATCCATGAACACCGGGGAGCTGTTTTTT,CASSLSMNTGELFF
TRBJ2-7,TRBD1,12,TRBV29-1,TGCAGCACCCGGGACAGGGGCTACGAGCAGTACTTC,CSTRDRGYEQYF
TRBJ2-7,-,11,TRBV19,TGTGCCAGTAGGGAATACGGGGAGCAGTACTTC,CASREYGEQYF
TRBJ2-1,TRBD2,15,TRBV7-6,TGTGCCAGCAGCCCCTCGGGGCGGGAGTATAATGAGCAGTTCTTC,CASSPSGREYNEQFF
TRBJ1-1,TRBD1,16,TRBV27,TGTGCCAGCAGTCCTGGGACAGGGGGCTTGAACACTGAAGCTTTCTTT,CASSPGTGGLNTEAFF
TRBJ1-5,-,17,TRBV19,TGTGCCAGTAGTATTCTCCCGGCAGGAGGGAGCAATCAGCCCCAGCATTTT,CASSILPAGGSNQPQHF
TRBJ2-4,-,16,TRBV19,TGTGCCAGTAGTATGGAGCCCACGAGGGCCAAAAACATTCAGTACTTC,CASSMEPTRAKNIQYF
TRBJ1-3,-,12,TRBV6-6,TGTGCCAGCAGATACTCCGGGGACACCATATATTTT,CASRYSGDTIYF
TRBJ1-4,-,14,TRBV2,TGTGCCAGTAGGAAACAGGGTATCGATGAAAAACTGTTTTTT,CASRKQGIDEKLFF
TRBJ1-1,TRBD1,13,TRBV7-8,TGTGCCAGCAGGGGACAGGGGAACACTGAAGCTTTCTTT,CASRGQGNTEAFF
TRBJ2-5,TRBD2,18,TRBV18,TGTGCCAGCTCACCCCTTGGACTAGCGGGAGGGTACCAAGAGACCCAGTACTTC,CASSPLGLAGGYQETQYF
TRBJ2-3,-,13,TRBV18,TGTGCCAGCTCACCAGGAGCGACAGATACGCAGTATTTT,CASSPGATDTQYF
TRBJ1-1,TRBD1,12,TRBV13,TGTGCCAGCAGCTCGCTACAGGGGTGGGCTTTCTTT,CASSSLQGWAFF
TRBJ2-2,-,15,TRBV5-1,TGCGCCAGCATAGAACAGGAGCTGGGCAGCGGGGAGCTGTTTTTT,CASIEQELGSGELFF
TRBJ1-4,-,14,TRBV28,TGTGCCAGCAGTCCCCTTGCGAGTGATGAAAAACTGTTTTTT,CASSPLASDEKLFF
TRBJ1-1,-,14,TRBV7-2,TGTGCCAGCAGCTTAGGACAGCTAAACACTGAAGCTTTCTTT,CASSLGQLNTEAFF
TRBJ2-2,TRBD1,14,TRBV7-3,TGTGCCAGCAGCTGGGACAGGCTCACCGGGGAGCTGTTTTTT,CASSWDRLTGELFF
TRBJ1-1,-,15,TRBV28,TGTGCCAGCAGTTTGGTGAGGGACTTGAACACTGAAGCTTTCTTT,CASSLVRDLNTEAFF
TRBJ2-7,-,12,TRBV19,TGTGCCAGTAGTATAGATAGGGGAGAGCAGTACTTC,CASSIDRGEQYF
TRBJ1-2,-,14,TRBV7-9,TGTGCCAGCAGCCTCACAGTGCCGAACTCCGGCTACACCTTC,CASSLTVPNSGYTF
TRBJ2-1,TRBD2,14,TRBV18,TGTGCCAGCTCACCTTGGACTAGGAACAATGAGCAGTTCTTC,CASSPWTRNNEQFF
TRBJ1-4,-,15,TRBV5-1,TGCGCCAGCAGCTTGGAACGGAGGGTTAATGAAAAACTGTTTTTT,CASSLERRVNEKLFF
TRBJ2-7,-,10,TRBV2,TGTGCCAGCAGCCTCTACGAGCAGTACTTC,CASSLYEQYF
TRBJ2-5,-,15,TRBV10-3,TGTGCCATCTGTCCCGGGGTAGCGGTCCAAGAGACCCAGTACTTC,CAICPGVAVQETQYF
TRBJ2-7,TRBD2,14,TRBV5-6,TGTGCCAGCAGCCAGGGACTAGAGTACTACGAGCAGTACTTC,CASSQGLEYYEQYF
TRBJ1-6,-,16,TRBV28,TGTGCCAGCAGTTCCCCGGACCGGGGAGGGAATTCACCCCTCCACTTT,CASSSPDRGGNSPLHF
TRBJ2-3,-,15,TRBV7-9,TGTGCCAGCAGCTTCGACGGGGGATCCACAGATACGCAGTATTTT,CASSFDGGSTDTQYF
TRBJ2-5,TRBD2,16,TRBV6-1,TGTGCCAGCAGTGCACTAGCGAAAGGGATACAAGAGACCCAGTACTTC,CASSALAKGIQETQYF
TRBJ2-7,-,14,TRBV5-1,TGCGCCAGCAGCACGGAGTTCGGAGAGTACGAGCAGTACTTC,CASSTEFGEYEQYF
TRBJ2-3,TRBD2,16,TRBV9,TGTGCCAGCAGCGTAGAGGGTAGCGGGATCACAGATACGCAGTATTTT,CASSVEGSGITDTQYF
TRBJ2-5,-,15,TRBV9,TGTGCCAGCAGCGTAGGCCAGGGTGTCCTAGAGACCCAGTACTTC,CASSVGQGVLETQYF
TRBJ1-2,-,10,TRBV29-1,TGCAGCGTGCCCGGCTATGGCTACACCTTC,CSVPGYGYTF
TRBJ1-2,-,14,TRBV6-5,TGTGCCAGCAGTTACGTAAGGGGCCCCTATGGCTACACCTTC,CASSYVRGPYGYTF
TRBJ1-1,TRBD1,15,TRBV28,TGTGCCAGCAGTAAGGATAACAGGGGGTGGGGTGAAGCTTTCTTT,CASSKDNRGWGEAFF
TRBJ1-1,-,13,TRBV29-1,TGCAGCTCACAAGGGGCGGAGAACACTGAAGCTTTCTTT,CSSQGAENTEAFF
TRBJ2-3,-,15,TRBV2,TGTGCCAGCAGTGATCGGCCACTAAGCGCAGATACGCAGTATTTT,CASSDRPLSADTQYF
TRBJ1-2,TRBD1,13,TRBV6-5,TGTGCCAGCAGTTATGGGACAGGGGTTGGCTACACCTTC,CASSYGTGVGYTF
TRBJ2-3,TRBD1,15,TRBV5-1,TGCGCCAGCAGCTTGGCCCCGGGACAGACAGATACGCAGTATTTT,CASSLAPGQTDTQYF
TRBJ1-5,-,15,TRBV28,TGTGCCAGCAGCCCCGGCAGGGCGCTCAATCAGCCCCAGCATTTT,CASSPGRALNQPQHF
TRBJ1-5,-,15,TRBV2,TGTGCCAGCAGTGACAGGGGTAGTGGCAATCAGCCCCAGCATTTT,CASSDRGSGNQPQHF
TRBJ2-7,-,13,TRBV6-5,TGTGCCAGCAGTGCCGGTCTTGCCTACGAGCAGTACTTC,CASSAGLAYEQYF
TRBJ2-7,TRBD2,15,TRBV6-5,TGTGCCAGCAGTCACCGACTAGCGGGAGCATACGAGCAGTACTTC,CASSHRLAGAYEQYF
TRBJ1-1,-,13,TRBV18,TGTGCCAGCTCACAGAGACGGGACACTGAAGCTTTCTTT,CASSQRRDTEAFF
TRBJ1-6,TRBD1,16,TRBV18,TGTGCCAGCTCACCGGGACAGGGGGCATCCAATTCACCCCTCCACTTT,CASSPGQGASNSPLHF
TRBJ2-3,TRBD2,16,TRBV28,TGTGCCAGCAGTTTCGGGGCTAGCGGGAGTACAGATACGCAGTATTTT,CASSFGASGSTDTQYF
TRBJ1-3,-,16,TRBV28,TGTGCCAGCAGTCAACCCCGGGGGGCAAGTGGAAACACCATATATTTT,CASSQPRGASGNTIYF
TRBJ2-5,TRBD2,16,TRBV18,TGTGCCAGCTCACCTCTTCCAACGGGACTAGGGGAGACCCAGTACTTC,CASSPLPTGLGETQYF
TRBJ2-1,TRBD2,13,TRBV28,TGTGCCAGCACCTCCGCCCGCGGGGGTGAGCAGTTCTTC,CASTSARGGEQFF